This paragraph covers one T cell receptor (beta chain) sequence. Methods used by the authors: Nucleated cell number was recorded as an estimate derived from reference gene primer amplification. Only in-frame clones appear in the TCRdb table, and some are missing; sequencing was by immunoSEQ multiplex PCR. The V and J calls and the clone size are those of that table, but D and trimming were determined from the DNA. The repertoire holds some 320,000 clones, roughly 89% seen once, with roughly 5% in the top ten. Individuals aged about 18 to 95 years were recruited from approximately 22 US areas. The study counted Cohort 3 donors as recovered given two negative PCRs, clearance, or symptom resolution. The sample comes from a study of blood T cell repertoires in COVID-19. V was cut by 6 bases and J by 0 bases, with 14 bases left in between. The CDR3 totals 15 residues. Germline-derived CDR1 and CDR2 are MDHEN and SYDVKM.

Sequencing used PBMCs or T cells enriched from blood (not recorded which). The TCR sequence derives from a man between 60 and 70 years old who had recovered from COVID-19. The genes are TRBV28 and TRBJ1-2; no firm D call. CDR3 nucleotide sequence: TGTGCCAGCAGATTTTGGGCAGCTTCTAACTATGGCTACACCTTC. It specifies CASRFWAASNYGYTF.